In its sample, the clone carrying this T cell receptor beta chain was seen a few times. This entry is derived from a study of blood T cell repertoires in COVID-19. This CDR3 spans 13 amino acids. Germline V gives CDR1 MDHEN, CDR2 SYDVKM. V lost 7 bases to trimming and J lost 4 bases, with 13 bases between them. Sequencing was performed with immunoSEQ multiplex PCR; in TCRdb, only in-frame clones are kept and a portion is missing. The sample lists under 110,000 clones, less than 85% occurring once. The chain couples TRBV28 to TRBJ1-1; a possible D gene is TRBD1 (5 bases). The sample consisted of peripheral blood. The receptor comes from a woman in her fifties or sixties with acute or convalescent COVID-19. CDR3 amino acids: CASKGRVATEAFF. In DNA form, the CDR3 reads TGTGCCAGCAAAGGCAGGGTGGCCACTGAAGCTTTCTTT.